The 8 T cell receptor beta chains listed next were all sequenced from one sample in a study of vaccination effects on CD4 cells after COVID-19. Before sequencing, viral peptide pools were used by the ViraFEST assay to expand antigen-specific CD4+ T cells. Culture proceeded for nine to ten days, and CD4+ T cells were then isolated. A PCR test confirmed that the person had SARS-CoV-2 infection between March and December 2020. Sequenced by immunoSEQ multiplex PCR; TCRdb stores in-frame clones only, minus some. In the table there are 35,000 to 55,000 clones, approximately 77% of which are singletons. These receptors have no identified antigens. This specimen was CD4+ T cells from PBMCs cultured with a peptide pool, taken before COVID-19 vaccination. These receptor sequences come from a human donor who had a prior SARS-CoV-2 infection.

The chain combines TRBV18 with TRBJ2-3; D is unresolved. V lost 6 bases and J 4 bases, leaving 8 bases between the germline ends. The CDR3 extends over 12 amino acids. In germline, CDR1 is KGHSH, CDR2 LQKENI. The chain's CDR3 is CASSLSADTQYF. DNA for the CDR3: TGTGCCAGCTCGCTAAGCGCAGATACGCAGTATTTT.

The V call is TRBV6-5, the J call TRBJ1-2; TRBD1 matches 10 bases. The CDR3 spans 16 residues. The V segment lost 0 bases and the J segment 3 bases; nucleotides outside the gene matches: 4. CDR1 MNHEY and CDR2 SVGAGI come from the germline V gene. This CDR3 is CASSYSLGQGHYGYTF. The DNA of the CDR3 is TGTGCCAGCAGTTACTCGCTGGGACAGGGGCACTATGGCTACACCTTC.

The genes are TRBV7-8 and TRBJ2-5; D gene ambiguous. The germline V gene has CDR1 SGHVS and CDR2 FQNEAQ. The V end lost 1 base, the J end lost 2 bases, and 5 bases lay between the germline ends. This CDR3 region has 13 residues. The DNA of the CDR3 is TGTGCCAGCAGCTTAGGTCTGCAAGAGACCCAGTACTTC. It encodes CASSLGLQETQYF.

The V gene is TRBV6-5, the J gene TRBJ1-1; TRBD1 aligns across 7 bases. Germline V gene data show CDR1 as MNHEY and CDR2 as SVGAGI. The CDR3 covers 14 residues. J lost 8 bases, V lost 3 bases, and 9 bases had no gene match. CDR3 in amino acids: CASSYNVQGTEAFF. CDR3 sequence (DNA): TGTGCCAGCAGTTATAATGTACAGGGGACCGAAGCTTTCTTT.

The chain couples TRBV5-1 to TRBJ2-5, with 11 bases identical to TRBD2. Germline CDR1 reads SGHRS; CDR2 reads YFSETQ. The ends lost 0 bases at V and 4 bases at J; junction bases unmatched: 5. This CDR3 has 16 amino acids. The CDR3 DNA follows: TGCGCCAGCAGCTTGGAACTAGCGGGGGTGACAGAGACCCAGTACTTC. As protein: CASSLELAGVTETQYF.

The CDR3 nucleotides are TGTGCCAGCAGCTTGGGCCGCCTCCTCTATAATTCACCCCTCCACTTT. Translation: CASSLGRLLYNSPLHF. The V gene is TRBV5-8, the J gene TRBJ1-6; D unresolved. Germline assignment: CDR1 SGHTS and CDR2 YDEGEE. The V end was cut by 0 bases, the J end by 3 bases, with 10 bases between. This CDR3 comprises 16 residues.

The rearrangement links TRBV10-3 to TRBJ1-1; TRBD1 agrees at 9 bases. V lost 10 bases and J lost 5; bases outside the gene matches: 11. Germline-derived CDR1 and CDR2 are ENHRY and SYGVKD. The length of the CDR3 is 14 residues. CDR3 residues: CASRDREWNTEAFF. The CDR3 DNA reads TGTGCCAGCCGGGACAGGGAGTGGAATACTGAAGCTTTCTTT.

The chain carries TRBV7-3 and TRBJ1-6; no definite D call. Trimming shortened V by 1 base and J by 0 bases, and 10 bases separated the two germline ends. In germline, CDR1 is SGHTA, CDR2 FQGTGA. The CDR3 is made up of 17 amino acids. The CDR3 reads CASSLRGRSSYNSPLHF. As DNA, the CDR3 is TGTGCCAGCAGCTTAAGGGGTCGGAGCTCCTATAATTCACCCCTCCACTTT.